The following is a T cell receptor (beta chain) sequence with its context. Its specificity is unknown. This table comes from immunoSEQ multiplex PCR, and its TCRdb copy is limited to in-frame clones, with some not included. The sample includes fewer than 140,000 clones, over 75% of them seen just once. The V segment lost 0 bases and the J segment 7 bases; nucleotides outside the gene matches: 4. The germline gives CDR1 SGHRS, CDR2 YFSETQ. There are 15 residues in the CDR3. These data come from a study of radiotherapy plus CTLA-4 blockade in lung cancer. General study points: According to reports, early shifts in blood T cell clones, alongside interferon-beta, forecast response most accurately. There was expansion of tumor-derived TCR clones in blood after radiotherapy plus ipilimumab.

The sample was peripheral blood, taken from a patient treated with radiotherapy plus ipilimumab. The source is a human donor with non-small cell lung cancer that progressed on radiotherapy plus ipilimumab. Some clones in this sample may be carry-over from other donors' samples. The chain joins TRBV5-1 to TRBJ1-6; 7 bases map to TRBD1. CDR3 nucleotides: TGCGCCAGCAGCTTGGGTGGGACAGCGAATTCACCCCTCCACTTT. Translating gives CASSLGGTANSPLHF. The full variable domain, its missing parts supplied by reference TRBV5-1 and TRBJ1-6, is KAGVTQTPRYLIKTRGQQVTLSCSPISGHRSVSWYQQTPGQGLQFLFEYFSETQRNKGNFPGRFSGRQFSNSRSEMNVSTLELGDSALYLCASSLGGTANSPLHFGNGTRLTVT.